The entry below describes one T cell receptor (beta chain). This record belongs to a study of T cell responses to AZD1222 COVID-19 vaccine. CDR1 MNHEY and CDR2 SVGEGT come from the germline V gene. Trimming took 3 bases from V and 5 from J, leaving 13 bases between them. The CDR3 length is 14 residues. TCRdb keeps only in-frame clones here, not all; method: immunoSEQ multiplex PCR. The repertoire holds 90,000 to 100,000 clones, with roughly 89% as singletons. The chain carries TRBV6-2 or TRBV6-3 and TRBJ1-1; no clear D. The sample here was peripheral blood, taken on day 0 of AZD1222 vaccination. This clonotype was obtained from an adult in good health. The CDR3 region has the DNA TGTGCCAGCAGTTATTTGGGTTGGAGGACTGAAGCTTTCTTT. Its translation: CASSYLGWRTEAFF.